The source of this T cell receptor beta chain is a study of T cells in Graves' hyperthyroidism and ophthalmopathy. General study results and limits: Ophthalmopathy and stable hyperthyroidism were told apart by a 13 V-J model.

About this clonotype itself: Its antigen remains unknown.

This CDR3 has 13 amino acids. Trimming pared 3 bases from V and 4 bases from J, leaving 9 bases between. From germline, CDR1 is SNHLY and CDR2 FYNNEI. Researchers took RNA transcripts and amplified the TCR beta CDR3 regions from them. A set of HTBI primers served as the primers for a first-round RT-PCR of the TCR CDR3. TCRdb re-called the multiplex PCR reads through MiXCR, storing one row per CDR3 protein. The sample lists about 560,000 distinct CDR3 sequences, under 60% occurring once. Patients aged 18 to 65 had newly diagnosed hyperthyroidism that had lasted under 2 months. Uncontrolled infections, other autoimmune diseases, pregnancy or lactation led to exclusion of patients. For the diagnoses, clinical symptoms, serum thyroxine and TRAb, thyroid ultrasound and orbital computed tomography were used.

The rearrangement joins TRBV2 to TRBJ1-1; D uncertain. Source material: peripheral blood or thyroid tissue (not recorded which). The receptor was derived from a woman younger than 35 with Graves' hyperthyroidism. DNA of the CDR3: TGTGCCAGCAGTGAGACGCCAGGCACTGAAGCTTTCTTT. Protein sequence: CASSETPGTEAFF.